The entry below describes one T cell receptor beta chain. What it binds is unknown. The CDR3 runs 12 residues. V dropped 5 bases and J dropped 11 bases, with 14 bases sitting between them. The V gene's germline CDR1 is SGDLS and CDR2 YYNGEE. Sequencing was performed with immunoSEQ multiplex PCR; in TCRdb, only in-frame clones are kept and a portion is missing. This sample carries around 11,000 clones, around 90% of them seen once, and the ten largest clones take about 40%. The data were obtained in a study of T cell clonotyping in hematopoietic cell transplantation. Whole-study results and caveats: Broader posttransplant TCR repertoire diversity was predicted by graft donor and pretransplant recipient Inverse Simpson Index values.

Sequenced material: PBMCs, taken 180 days after allogeneic stem cell transplant. The chain combines TRBV9 with TRBJ1-5; a weak D match, TRBD1 (6 bases). This TCR came from a male patient between 60 and 69 years old who had an allogeneic stem cell transplant from an unrelated donor, so the T cells may come from the graft donor. Some clones in this sample may be carry-over from other donors' samples. The chain's CDR3 is CASRGYRVSQHF. CDR3 bases: TGTGCCAGCAGGGGATACAGGGTGTCCCAGCATTTT.